The 30 T cell receptor beta chains in this list originate from one sample, sequenced in a study of T cell responses to AZD1222 COVID-19 vaccine. TCRdb's table, derived via immunoSEQ multiplex PCR, lists solely in-frame clones and lacks some. The data contain roughly 120,000 clones, about 88% of them singletons. Sequences were derived from peripheral blood, sampled on day 0 of AZD1222 vaccination. The source of these receptors is an adult in good health.

V usage is TRBV13 and J usage is TRBJ1-1; the D is unclear. Germline CDR1 reads PRHDT; CDR2 reads FYEKMQ (reference sequence). The length of the CDR3 is 12 residues. V dropped 5 bases and J dropped 5 bases, with 9 bases sitting between them. This chain's CDR3 is CASSRRLTEAFF. CDR3 sequence (DNA): TGTGCCAGCAGCCGCAGACTTACTGAAGCTTTCTTT.

The rearrangement joins TRBV6-5 to TRBJ1-2, with unresolved D. Germline CDR1 MNHEY, CDR2 SVGAGI. The CDR3 is made up of 15 amino acids. V lost 0 bases and J lost 4, with 12 bases in between. CDR3 bases: TGTGCCAGCAGTTACTCCCGGAGCAACCCCTATGGCTACACCTTC. It is translated as CASSYSRSNPYGYTF.

This clone was seen a handful of times. This chain uses TRBV2 with TRBJ1-1; no definite D call. The germline V and J ends were trimmed by 0 bases and 2 bases, with 10 bases remaining between them. This CDR3 contains 15 residues. The germline CDR1 and CDR2 sequences are SNHLY and FYNNEI. The DNA of the CDR3 is TGTGCCAGCAGTGAAGCTGTGGTGGCAAACACTGAAGCTTTCTTT. Translated: CASSEAVVANTEAFF.

V gene TRBV6-5 combines with J gene TRBJ1-2; 7 bases fit TRBD1. Germline V CDR1 and CDR2: MNHEY, SVGAGI. With V trimmed by 2 bases and J by 6 bases, 3 bases remained unmatched. There are 13 residues in the CDR3. The CDR3 DNA reads TGTGCCAGCAGTTACCCGGGGACAGATGGCTACACCTTC. This encodes CASSYPGTDGYTF.

V gene TRBV11-2 combines with J gene TRBJ1-6; D is uncertain. Trimming took off 5 bases at V and 1 base at J, with 6 bases between the two ends. This CDR3 has 14 residues. Per germline, CDR1 SGHAT and CDR2 FQNNGV. Here the CDR3 reads CASSRPSYNSPLHF. CDR3 coding DNA: TGTGCCAGCAGCCGACCGTCCTATAATTCACCCCTCCACTTT.

The chain has TRBV11-3 and TRBJ2-5; a possible D gene is TRBD1 (6 bases). The CDR3 has 15 amino acids. V was trimmed by 1 base and J by 1 base, leaving 10 bases between them. The germline CDR1 and CDR2 sequences are SGHNT and YENEEA. The CDR3 loop is CASSLGVQGQETQYF. CDR3 coding DNA: TGTGCCAGCAGCTTAGGCGTACAGGGCCAAGAGACCCAGTACTTC.

V gene TRBV6-5 combines with J gene TRBJ2-3, with D hard to call. Trimming left V 6 bases short and J 7 bases short, with 8 bases between. The CDR3 runs 11 residues. The V gene's germline CDR1 is MNHEY and CDR2 SVGAGI. The CDR3 nucleotides are TGTGCCAGCAGATTACGACATACGCAGTATTTT. This sequence encodes CASRLRHTQYF.

This clone appeared a few times. The rearrangement uses TRBV28 and TRBJ2-1, with D perhaps matching TRBD1 (6 bases). Per the germline V gene, CDR1 is MDHEN and CDR2 is SYDVKM. The germline V and J ends were trimmed by 6 bases and 4 bases, with 16 bases remaining between them. The CDR3 covers 15 residues. CDR3 region: CASRMGGGIYNEQFF. CDR3 nucleotides: TGTGCCAGCAGGATGGGTGGGGGCATATACAATGAGCAGTTCTTC.

V is TRBV27 and J is TRBJ1-4; TRBD1 agrees at 7 bases. Germline CDR1 reads MNHEY; CDR2 reads SMNVEV (reference sequence). This CDR3 is 14 amino acids long. V gave up 2 bases and J gave up 4 bases; unmatched junction bases: 1. This CDR3 is CASSLTGDNEKLFF. The CDR3 DNA is TGTGCCAGCAGTTTAACAGGGGATAATGAAAAACTGTTTTTT.

The genes are TRBV7-9 and TRBJ2-3; 8 bases are a match to TRBD2. Germline CDR1 and CDR2: SEHNR and FQNEAQ (reference sequence). This CDR3 is built from 15 residues. Unmatched junction bases numbered 9, after V lost 5 bases and J lost 5 bases. DNA for the CDR3: TGTGCCAGCAGCCAGGGACTAGGGGTGGGAGATACGCAGTATTTT. Protein product: CASSQGLGVGDTQYF.

This chain links TRBV6-5 with TRBJ2-1; D remains ambiguous. This CDR3 spans 13 amino acids. The germline V gene has CDR1 MNHEY and CDR2 SVGAGI. Deletions cut 4 bases from V and 0 bases from J, with 4 bases between. For the CDR3, the DNA is TGTGCCAGCAGTTCCAGCTCCTACAATGAGCAGTTCTTC. This translates into CASSSSSYNEQFF.

The V and J genes are TRBV3-1 (or the pseudogene TRBV3-2) and TRBJ1-6; D unclear. The CDR3 is made up of 15 amino acids. V gave up 4 bases and J gave up 6 bases, with 13 bases separating them. Germline V gene lookup returns CDR1 LGHDT and CDR2 YNNKEL (reference sequence). The CDR3 sequence: CASSRTLPLNSPLHF. The CDR3 DNA reads as TGTGCCAGCAGCCGGACCCTACCCCTTAATTCACCCCTCCACTTT.

The chain employs TRBV28 and TRBJ1-2; a weak D match, TRBD1 (5 bases). This CDR3 has 14 residues. The V end lost 7 bases, the J end lost 4 bases, and 16 bases lay between the germline ends. The germline gives CDR1 MDHEN, CDR2 SYDVKM. DNA of the CDR3: TGTGCCAGCACCCTAGGGGCCGCGGGCTATGGCTACACCTTC. It codes for CASTLGAAGYGYTF.

The chain carries TRBV5-4 and TRBJ2-2; TRBD2 matches 9 bases. The germline V gene encodes CDR1 SGHNT and CDR2 YYREEE (reference sequence). This CDR3 has 15 residues. Germline trimming cut 1 base from V and 6 bases from J; bases unmatched to any gene: 4. CDR3 sequence reads: CASSLSREGAGELFF. CDR3 DNA: TGTGCCAGCAGCTTGTCGCGGGAGGGTGCCGGGGAGCTGTTTTTT.

The chain carries TRBV9 and TRBJ1-2; 10 bases align to TRBD1. J was trimmed by 6 bases and V by 3 bases; bases with no gene match: 2. This CDR3 is built from 13 residues. Germline loops: CDR1 SGDLS, CDR2 YYNGEE. The CDR3 spells CASSEGTGDGYTF. CDR3 DNA: TGTGCCAGCAGCGAGGGGACAGGGGATGGCTACACCTTC. Complete variable domain (other parts from reference TRBV9 and TRBJ1-2): DSGVTQTPKHLITATGQRVTLRCSPRSGDLSVYWYQQSLDQGLQFLIQYYNGEERAKGNILERFSAQQFPDLHSELNLSSLELGDSALYFCASSEGTGDGYTFGSGTRLTVV.

Only one count was recorded for this clone. J is TRBJ2-7 and V is TRBV28; 14 bases map to TRBD2. CDR3 size: 16 residues. Germline CDR1 reads MDHEN; CDR2 reads SYDVKM. After removal of 5 bases from V and 5 bases from J, the junction contained 8 bases not matched to a gene. This chain's CDR3 is CASSPRTSGRSHEQYF. The DNA of the CDR3 is TGTGCCAGCAGTCCGCGGACTAGCGGGAGGTCCCACGAGCAGTACTTC.

This clone came up many times. This chain uses TRBV5-1 with TRBJ2-7; D unresolved. The CDR3 is 14 residues long. The germline V gene encodes CDR1 SGHRS and CDR2 YFSETQ. The germline V and J ends were trimmed by 5 bases and 2 bases, with 14 bases remaining between them. Here the CDR3 reads CASRVWGQTYEQYF. In nucleotides, the CDR3 is TGCGCCAGCAGGGTGTGGGGTCAGACCTACGAGCAGTACTTC.

The chain links TRBV6-1 to TRBJ1-5; 7 positions agree with TRBD1. Germline V gene lookup returns CDR1 MNHNS and CDR2 SASEGT. Germline trimming cut 4 bases from V and 3 bases from J; bases unmatched to any gene: 9. The CDR3 has 16 residues. CDR3 loop: CASSARRQGLNQPQHF. The CDR3 nucleotides are TGTGCCAGCAGTGCGCGCCGACAGGGCCTCAATCAGCCCCAGCATTTT.

The rearrangement links TRBV6-4 to TRBJ1-5, with D possibly being TRBD1 (5 bases). CDR3 length: 11 residues. Germline V lookup: CDR1 MRHNA, CDR2 SNTAGT. V lost 6 bases to trimming and J lost 14 bases, with 14 bases between them. The CDR3 is CASSGTLREHF. The CDR3 DNA is TGTGCCAGCAGCGGGACCTTAAGAGAGCATTTT.

The rearrangement joins TRBV19 to TRBJ1-1, with D perhaps matching TRBD1 (5 bases). Germline V lookup: CDR1 LNHDA, CDR2 SQIVND (reference sequence). There are 13 residues in the CDR3. Trimming took off 5 bases at V and 4 bases at J, with 11 bases between the two ends. The CDR3: CASSLGETTEAFF. In nucleotides, the CDR3 is TGTGCCAGTAGTCTAGGGGAAACCACTGAAGCTTTCTTT.

V is TRBV6-5 and J is TRBJ1-2; D gene uncertain. With 5 bases removed from V and 5 bases from J, the gap between germline ends came to 6 bases. The germline gives CDR1 MNHEY, CDR2 SVGAGI. This CDR3 region has 11 residues. The CDR3 DNA follows: TGTGCCAGCAGTCCGGGTTATGGCTACACCTTC. It is translated as CASSPGYGYTF.

This clone appeared a single time. The chain couples TRBV21-1 to TRBJ2-3; TRBD1 was called by the table and not checked on the DNA. TRBV21-1 is a known pseudogene. This CDR3 is built from 15 residues. CDR3 sequence reads: CASSRGQGSTDTQYF. In nucleotides, the CDR3 is TGTGCCAGCAGCAGGGGGCAGGGGAGCACAGATACGCAGTATTTT.

The chain has TRBV6-5 and TRBJ1-5, with D perhaps TRBD1 (5 bases). The V end was cut by 8 bases, the J end by 2 bases, with 10 bases between. From germline, CDR1 is MNHEY and CDR2 SVGAGI. This CDR3 has 13 residues. The CDR3: CASRGNRNQPQHF. Here the CDR3 DNA reads TGTGCCAGCCGGGGGAATCGCAATCAGCCCCAGCATTTT.

This clone was detected once. This chain connects TRBV2 to TRBJ2-1; D not certain. The CDR3 contains 14 residues. CDR1 and CDR2 from the germline V gene are SNHLY and FYNNEI. The V gene lost 2 bases and the J gene lost 2 bases, with 7 bases spanning the gap. In DNA form, the CDR3 reads TGTGCCAGCAGTGAAATAACGGCCTACAATGAGCAGTTCTTC. Protein sequence: CASSEITAYNEQFF.

The CDR3, as DNA: TGTGCCAGCACCACTCTAGGGACAGGGGCGGGGGGAACTGAAGCTTTCTTT. Encoded protein: CASTTLGTGAGGTEAFF. The chain is built from TRBV2 and TRBJ1-1; 10 nucleotides agree with TRBD1. The length of the CDR3 is 17 residues. After removal of 7 bases from V and 5 bases from J, the junction contained 16 bases not matched to a gene. Germline CDR1 and CDR2: SNHLY and FYNNEI.

The V call is TRBV6-5, the J call TRBJ1-1; D remains unclear. Germline CDR1 and CDR2: MNHEY and SVGAGI. Trimming took off 8 bases at V and 3 bases at J, with 10 bases between the two ends. The CDR3 has 12 amino acids. The chain's CDR3 is CASYRRHTEAFF. CDR3 DNA: TGTGCCAGCTATAGAAGACACACTGAAGCTTTCTTT.

The chain couples TRBV7-9 to TRBJ1-6; 9 bases fit TRBD1. With 5 bases clipped from V and 10 bases from J, the junction kept 9 bases outside the gene matches. Germline V gives CDR1 SEHNR, CDR2 FQNEAQ (reference sequence). The CDR3 is made up of 15 amino acids. The CDR3 nucleotides are TGTGCCAGCAGCCACCTACAGGGGGCTGAATCACCCCTCCACTTT. It yields the protein CASSHLQGAESPLHF.

The genes are TRBV6-6 and TRBJ2-7; maybe TRBD2 (6 bases). In germline, CDR1 is MNHNY, CDR2 SVGAGI (reference sequence). The CDR3 extends over 13 amino acids. V lost 7 bases to trimming and J lost 1 base, with 11 bases between them. The CDR3 here is CASNPGESYEQYF. The CDR3 DNA sequence: TGTGCCAGCAACCCGGGAGAGTCCTACGAGCAGTACTTC.

The V and J genes are TRBV28 and TRBJ2-1; TRBD1 matches at 9 bases. V trimming: 5 bases; J trimming: 10 bases; junction bases outside the gene matches: 12. In germline, CDR1 is MDHEN, CDR2 SYDVKM. This CDR3 region has 15 residues. The CDR3, as DNA: TGTGCCAGCAGTCCGTTGGACAGGGGAGGGGACGAGCAGTTCTTC. This sequence encodes CASSPLDRGGDEQFF.

The J gene is TRBJ2-7, the V gene TRBV19; D remains unclear. Trimming pared 7 bases from V and 2 bases from J, leaving 15 bases between. The CDR3 is 14 residues long. Germline V CDR1 and CDR2: LNHDA, SQIVND (reference sequence). CDR3 sequence reads: CASTPKENPYEQYF. In nucleotides, the CDR3 is TGTGCCAGTACCCCGAAGGAGAATCCCTACGAGCAGTACTTC. Full variable domain (rest looked up from reference TRBV19 and TRBJ2-7): DGGITQSPKYLFRKEGQNVTLSCEQNLNHDAMYWYRQDPGQGLRLIYYSQIVNDFQKGDIAEGYSVSREKKESFPLTVTSAQKNPTAFYLCASTPKENPYEQYFGPGTRLTVT.